The 5 T cell receptor beta chains below come from one sample, sequenced in a study of T cells after yellow fever vaccination. TCRdb re-called the 5' RACE reads through MiXCR, storing one row per CDR3 protein. The sample includes 110,000 or so distinct CDR3 sequences, roughly 6.8% of them seen just once. Sequencing used CD4+ T cells sorted from PBMCs, obtained more than 35 days after the first yellow fever vaccination. The receptors stem from a man aged 18-30 years who received the YFV17D yellow fever vaccine.

The table lists this clonotype with many counts. This chain joins TRBV5-6 and TRBJ1-5; 11 positions match TRBD1. V lost 3 bases to trimming and J lost 6 bases; unmatched junction nucleotides: 5. The CDR3 extends over 15 amino acids. From germline, CDR1 is SGHDT and CDR2 YYEEEE. CDR3: CASSSDGTGGQPQHF. CDR3 nucleotides: TGTGCCAGCAGCTCCGACGGGACAGGGGGTCAGCCCCAGCATTTT.

This clonotype was detected many times. This chain connects TRBV28 to TRBJ2-5; the D gene is possibly TRBD2 (6 bases). V lost 5 bases and J 4 bases, leaving 8 bases between the germline ends. The CDR3 is 12 amino acids. Germline values: CDR1 MDHEN, CDR2 SYDVKM. CDR3 DNA: TGTGCCAGCAGTCCAGCGGGAGAGACCCAGTACTTC. Protein sequence: CASSPAGETQYF.

This clonotype was recorded at least ten times. The V and J genes are TRBV5-1 and TRBJ2-5; possibly TRBD2 for D (6 bases). The V end was cut by 1 base, the J end by 7 bases, with 14 bases between. The CDR3 consists of 14 residues. Germline-derived CDR1 and CDR2 are SGHRS and YFSETQ. CDR3 nucleotides: TGCGCCAGCAGCTTGTGGGACTCCCAGACGACCCAGTACTTC. Residues: CASSLWDSQTTQYF. Full variable domain (missing parts from reference TRBV5-1 and TRBJ2-5): KAGVTQTPRYLIKTRGQQVTLSCSPISGHRSVSWYQQTPGQGLQFLFEYFSETQRNKGNFPGRFSGRQFSNSRSEMNVSTLELGDSALYLCASSLWDSQTTQYFGPGTRLLVL.

This clonotype was seen at least ten times. V and J are TRBV24-1 and TRBJ2-6; no firm D call. The CDR3 spans 14 residues. Germline V lookup: CDR1 KGHDR, CDR2 SFDVKD. Trimming left V 9 bases short and J 0 bases short, with 8 bases between. CDR3 amino acids: CATSTHSGANVLTF. The CDR3, as DNA: TGTGCCACCTCCACTCACTCTGGGGCCAACGTCCTGACTTTC.

There are many counts of this clonotype. The rearrangement uses TRBV7-2 and TRBJ2-7, with D hard to call. CDR3 length: 13 amino acids. V was shortened by 5 bases and J by 7 bases, with 15 bases between the two germline ends. Germline V CDR1 and CDR2: SGHTA, FQGNSA. CDR3 residues: CASSVLDLGEQYF. The CDR3, as DNA: TGTGCCAGCAGCGTACTCGACCTCGGGGAGCAGTACTTC.